A single sample is the source of the 26 T cell receptor beta chains below, sequenced in a study of beta chain features in type 1 diabetes. Study findings and constraints: Shorter TCRB CDR3s, moderately but significantly so, marked every one of the four CD4+ subsets in Type 1 diabetes patients.

Expressed TCRB transcripts were sequenced because the isolated RNA had all been reverse transcribed beforehand. The data were produced by immunoSEQ multiplex PCR, yet TCRdb's version contains in-frame clones alone and is incomplete. The profile shows about 260,000 clones, about a fifth of them singletons. Their specific antigens are unknown. The sample taken for sequencing was naive CD4+ T cells from blood. The receptor source for this set is a woman between 35 and 50 years old with type 1 diabetes.

This clone was recorded a few times. CDR3 in amino acids: CASSLSGSPDEKLFF. The CDR3 coding sequence is TGTGCCAGCAGTTTATCGGGGAGCCCAGATGAAAAACTGTTTTTT. V and J are TRBV28 and TRBJ1-4; D gene unclear. The CDR3 loop spans 15 amino acids. The germline V and J ends were trimmed by 1 base and 6 bases, with 12 bases remaining between them. Germline V CDR1 and CDR2: MDHEN, SYDVKM.

This clone was observed a handful of times. The chain has TRBV9 and TRBJ2-5; TRBD2 aligns across 10 bases. Germline V CDR1 and CDR2: SGDLS, YYNGEE. The V and J ends lost 3 bases and 4 bases, in that order; junction bases with no gene match: 6. This CDR3 region has 15 residues. This chain's CDR3 is CASSGVAGGLETQYF. The CDR3 DNA sequence: TGTGCCAGCAGCGGAGTAGCGGGAGGCTTAGAGACCCAGTACTTC.

The sample holds a few counts of this clone. This chain uses TRBV7-9 with TRBJ2-5, with a weak D call TRBD2 (5 bases). The CDR3 runs to 16 residues. The germline V gene has CDR1 SEHNR and CDR2 FQNEAQ (reference sequence). Trimming left V 5 bases short and J 5 bases short, with 21 bases between. CDR3 DNA: TGTGCCAGCAGCGAACCCCAACAAGGAGGAGTGGAGACCCAGTACTTC. Translating it yields CASSEPQQGGVETQYF.

V gene TRBV6-4 combines with J gene TRBJ2-2; TRBD1 aligns across 8 bases. This CDR3 is built from 14 residues. CDR1 is MRHNA, CDR2 SNTAGT, per germline. V shed 6 bases, J shed 7 bases, and the junction held 7 bases outside the gene matches. The CDR3 DNA reads as TGTGCCAGCAGCGAACAGGGGGACAGCGGGGAGCTGTTTTTT. Its protein product is CASSEQGDSGELFF.

The rearrangement uses TRBV7-2 and TRBJ2-7, with D possibly TRBD2 on 6 matching bases. Germline V gene lookup returns CDR1 SGHTA and CDR2 FQGNSA. CDR3 length equals 13 residues. Trimming removed 5 bases from V and 9 bases from J, with 17 bases in between. This chain's CDR3 is CASSQEAGPGQYF. In DNA, the CDR3 is TGTGCCAGCAGCCAGGAGGCGGGACCAGGGCAGTACTTC. The whole variable domain, filled in from reference TRBV7-2 and TRBJ2-7, reads GAGVSQSPSNKVTEKGKDVELRCDPISGHTALYWYRQSLGQGLEFLIYFQGNSAPDKSGLPSDRFSAERTGGSVSTLTIQRTQQEDSAVYLCASSQEAGPGQYFGPGTRLTVT.

J is TRBJ1-1 and V is TRBV23-1; 11 bases match TRBD1. TRBV23-1 is assigned to the ORF class and has an uncertain function. The CDR3 extends over 16 amino acids. Trimming removed 4 bases from V and 3 bases from J; junction bases left unmatched: 7. The CDR3 DNA is TGCGCCAGCAGTCTGGGACAGGGGGGCTGGTACACTGAAGCTTTCTTT. This translates into CASSLGQGGWYTEAFF.

The CDR3 loop is CASSSTTFSYEQYF. In DNA form, the CDR3 reads TGCGCCAGCAGCTCGACGACATTCTCCTACGAGCAGTACTTC. The J gene is TRBJ2-7, the V gene TRBV5-1; D gene unclear. The CDR3 loop spans 14 amino acids. The germline V gene has CDR1 SGHRS and CDR2 YFSETQ. The V and J ends lost 3 bases and 0 bases respectively, with 10 bases between them.

A remark on this clone: The sample holds other DNA sequences that translate to the same CDR3. The chain recombines TRBV18 with TRBJ1-1, with D possibly TRBD1 on 5 matching bases. CDR1 is KGHSH and CDR2 is LQKENI in the germline V gene. V lost 2 bases and J lost 1, with 8 bases in between. The CDR3 consists of 14 residues. Here the CDR3 DNA reads TGTGCCAGCTCACCAAGGGGTGGGAACACTGAAGCTTTCTTT. This gives the protein CASSPRGGNTEAFF.

V is TRBV7-9 and J is TRBJ2-7; 7 nucleotides align to TRBD1. Germline V gene data show CDR1 as SEHNR and CDR2 as FQNEAQ (reference sequence). This CDR3 is 14 amino acids long. The V and J ends lost 6 bases and 3 bases, in that order; junction bases with no gene match: 8. For the CDR3, the DNA is TGTGCCAGCAGTGCCTCCGGGACAGTCTACGAGCAGTACTTC. Protein product: CASSASGTVYEQYF.

The chain combines TRBV7-2 with TRBJ2-7, with 10 bases matching TRBD1. The CDR3 has 17 amino acids. CDR1 SGHTA and CDR2 FQGNSA come from the germline V gene. The ends lost 4 bases at V and 2 bases at J; junction bases unmatched: 11. The CDR3 bases are TGTGCCAGCAGCTCCGGGACAGGGGTTGTTGGGGCCTACGAGCAGTACTTC. It codes for CASSSGTGVVGAYEQYF.

The table lists this clone with a few counts. The chain links TRBV5-1 to TRBJ2-7; D is undetermined. Germline CDR1 reads SGHRS; CDR2 reads YFSETQ. V lost 5 bases to trimming and J lost 6 bases, with 18 bases between them. This CDR3 region has 14 residues. CDR3 sequence (DNA): TGCGCCAGCAGGGTTGGCGGCGTCGGATCCGAGCAGTACTTC. This translates into CASRVGGVGSEQYF.

The genes are TRBV5-1 and TRBJ1-1; D not certain. V was clipped by 4 bases and J by 7 bases, with 11 bases between them. CDR3 size: 12 residues. Germline CDR1 reads SGHRS; CDR2 reads YFSETQ. The CDR3 DNA is TGCGCCAGCAGCCTCGAAGGAGGTGAAGCTTTCTTT. It translates to CASSLEGGEAFF.

This clone was counted only a few times. The same CDR3 is also encoded by other DNA sequences in this sample. V is TRBV9 and J is TRBJ1-2; 7 bases match TRBD1. This CDR3 is 12 amino acids long. Per germline, CDR1 SGDLS and CDR2 YYNGEE. V lost 5 bases to trimming and J lost 8 bases; unmatched junction nucleotides: 6. CDR3 bases: TGTGCCAGCAGTGCAACAGGGGACGGCTACACCTTC. Translating it yields CASSATGDGYTF.

This sequence joins TRBV6-6 and TRBJ1-2, with D unresolved. V lost 1 base, J lost 7 bases, and 4 bases lay in between. In germline, CDR1 is MNHNY, CDR2 SVGAGI (reference sequence). The CDR3 is 11 amino acids. The CDR3 protein is CASSYYSGYTF. CDR3 coding DNA: TGTGCCAGCAGTTACTACAGTGGCTACACCTTC.

The table lists this clone with a few counts. This chain links TRBV23-1 with TRBJ1-2; D uncertain. TRBV23-1 carries the ORF label, with uncertain function. Trimming stripped 0 bases from V and 3 bases from J, with 11 bases between. This CDR3 spans 15 amino acids. CDR3 loop: CASSQSPLRHYGYTF. CDR3 in DNA: TGCGCCAGCAGTCAATCGCCCCTGCGGCACTATGGCTACACCTTC.

About this clone itself: This sample also contains other DNA sequences that code for the same CDR3. V gene TRBV2 combines with J gene TRBJ2-5; possibly TRBD1 for D (6 bases). The length of the CDR3 is 13 residues. The ends were cut back, 1 base at V and 3 bases at J, with 6 bases in the middle. Looked up from germline, CDR1 is SNHLY and CDR2 is FYNNEI. CDR3 nucleotide sequence: TGTGCCAGCAGTGAAGACAGGGAAGAGACCCAGTACTTC. Amino acids: CASSEDREETQYF.

The chain employs TRBV9 and TRBJ2-6; the match to TRBD1 covers 8 bases. The CDR3 loop spans 19 amino acids. V trimming: 0 bases; J trimming: 0 bases; junction bases outside the gene matches: 8. The germline V gene encodes CDR1 SGDLS and CDR2 YYNGEE. As DNA, the CDR3 is TGTGCCAGCAGCGTAGCTCCGGGACAGGAATTCTCTGGGGCCAACGTCCTGACTTTC. It yields the protein CASSVAPGQEFSGANVLTF.

This clone was counted a few times. This rearrangement joins TRBV25-1 to TRBJ2-7, with 9 bases aligning to TRBD2. Germline CDR1 is MGHDK and CDR2 is SYGVNS. Trimming removed 2 bases from V and 6 bases from J; junction bases left unmatched: 8. The CDR3 totals 15 residues. In DNA form, the CDR3 reads TGTGCCAGCAGTGAAGGCGGGAGGGCCCCCGGCGAGCAGTACTTC. Protein product: CASSEGGRAPGEQYF.

This sequence joins TRBV7-2 and TRBJ2-1; 9 bases are a match to TRBD2. CDR1 is SGHTA and CDR2 is FQGNSA in the germline V gene. With 2 bases clipped from V and 10 bases from J, the junction kept 9 bases outside the gene matches. This CDR3 comprises 15 residues. CDR3 amino acids: CASSLLAGTIAEQFF. The CDR3 nucleotides read TGTGCCAGCAGCTTACTAGCGGGGACAATAGCGGAGCAGTTCTTC.

This chain links TRBV7-2 with TRBJ1-2; 11 bases align to TRBD1. The length of the CDR3 is 16 residues. From germline, CDR1 is SGHTA and CDR2 FQGNSA. J was trimmed by 3 bases and V by 1 base; bases with no gene match: 4. CDR3: CASSLGTGGTYYGYTF. The CDR3 DNA is TGTGCCAGCAGCTTAGGGACAGGGGGCACCTACTATGGCTACACCTTC.

V usage is TRBV29-1 and J usage is TRBJ2-3, with 14 bases aligning to TRBD2. This CDR3 contains 16 residues. In germline, CDR1 is SQVTM, CDR2 ANQGSEA. The ends lost 8 bases at V and 3 bases at J; junction bases unmatched: 10. The CDR3 protein is CSTKRGLAGETDTQYF. CDR3 coding DNA: TGCAGCACAAAAAGGGGACTAGCGGGGGAAACAGATACGCAGTATTTT.

The chain joins TRBV5-4 to TRBJ1-2; D gene uncertain. From germline, CDR1 is SGHNT and CDR2 YYREEE (reference sequence). The CDR3 extends over 14 amino acids. Deletions cut 1 base from V and 4 bases from J, with 11 bases between. The CDR3 nucleotides are TGTGCCAGCAGCTTGACGGGAGCGGGCTATGGCTACACCTTC. Amino acids: CASSLTGAGYGYTF. Filled out from reference TRBV5-4 and TRBJ1-2, the complete variable domain reads ETGVTQSPTHLIKTRGQQVTLRCSSQSGHNTVSWYQQALGQGPQFIFQYYREEENGRGNFPPRFSGLQFPNYSSELNVNALELDDSALYLCASSLTGAGYGYTFGSGTRLTVV.

The rearrangement links TRBV7-9 to TRBJ1-1; possibly TRBD1 for D (5 bases). CDR1 and CDR2 (germline): SEHNR, FQNEAQ (reference sequence). Trimming shortened V by 7 bases and J by 6 bases, and 18 bases separated the two germline ends. This CDR3 region has 14 residues. In nucleotides, the CDR3 is TGTGCCAGCATCGCTACGTGGGGGGAGGCTGAAGCTTTCTTT. Protein product: CASIATWGEAEAFF.

V and J are TRBV11-3 and TRBJ2-7, with 7 positions matching TRBD1. Per germline, CDR1 SGHNT and CDR2 YENEEA. The junction had 3 bases not matched to a gene; V was cut back by 4 bases and J by 3 bases. The CDR3 covers 13 residues. The CDR3 is CASSSGQDYEQYF. In DNA form, the CDR3 reads TGTGCCAGCAGCTCTGGACAGGACTACGAGCAGTACTTC.

The rearrangement links TRBV28 to TRBJ1-2; D unclear. Germline CDR1 MDHEN, CDR2 SYDVKM. Trimming took 10 bases from V and 5 from J, leaving 20 bases between them. The CDR3 length is 14 residues. This CDR3 reads CAISNRPGSYGYTF. The CDR3 DNA reads TGTGCCATCTCAAACCGCCCGGGTTCATATGGCTACACCTTC.

This chain uses TRBV20-1 with TRBJ2-5, with D hard to call. The CDR3 spans 11 residues. CDR1 DFQATT and CDR2 SNEGSKA come from the germline V gene (reference sequence). The ends were cut back, 0 bases at V and 5 bases at J, with 4 bases in the middle. The CDR3: CSARESETQYF. The DNA of the CDR3 is TGCAGTGCTAGAGAATCGGAGACCCAGTACTTC.